Below are 26 T cell receptor beta chains sequenced from a single sample in a study of type 1 and type 2 diabetes patients. The PCR template was genomic DNA. The TCR beta CDR3 region was amplified using 30 forward and 13 reverse primers. MiXCR, run by TCRdb on the multiplex PCR reads, gives a single entry per CDR3 protein. The sample shows more than 250,000 distinct CDR3 sequences, 45% to 60% of them seen only once. Sequencing was performed on peripheral blood mononuclear cells (PBMCs). These receptors were taken from a man between 18 and 35 years old with type 2 diabetes.

This clonotype was detected only a few times. This rearrangement joins TRBV7-8 to TRBJ2-5, with D maybe TRBD2 (5 bases). V was clipped by 4 bases and J by 3 bases, with 15 bases between them. CDR1 SGHVS and CDR2 FQNEAQ come from the germline V gene. The CDR3 is 15 amino acids. CDR3 DNA: TGTGCCAGCAGCTCGGCCGGGCTGGGAGAAGAGACCCAGTACTTC. Amino acid sequence: CASSSAGLGEETQYF.

The chain links TRBV29-1 to TRBJ1-2; no clear D gene. CDR1 is SQVTM, CDR2 ANQGSEA, per germline. This CDR3 region has 11 residues. V lost 2 bases and J lost 8, with 9 bases in between. The CDR3 nucleotides are TGCAGCGTTGAACCGGCGGGAGGCTACACCTTC. Encoded protein: CSVEPAGGYTF.

Only one count was recorded for this clonotype. This chain links TRBV25-1 with TRBJ1-1; TRBD1 matches 7 bases. Germline V lookup: CDR1 MGHDK, CDR2 SYGVNS. The CDR3 is 18 residues long. Trimming took 9 bases from V and 1 from J; bases not matched to a gene: 20. This CDR3 reads CASRGGSRGRVGNTEAFF. CDR3 coding DNA: TGTGCCAGTAGAGGGGGGAGTAGGGGGCGAGTCGGGAACACTGAAGCTTTCTTT.

J is TRBJ2-2 and V is TRBV10-1; D gene uncertain. The CDR3 loop spans 12 amino acids. CDR1 is WNHNN and CDR2 is SYGVQD in the germline V gene (reference sequence). The ends were cut back, 8 bases at V and 4 bases at J, with 8 bases in the middle. The CDR3 loop reads CASADLTGELFF. The CDR3 DNA is TGCGCCAGCGCAGACCTCACCGGGGAGCTGTTTTTT.

This clonotype has a handful of counts. This chain connects TRBV6-6 to TRBJ1-4, with D uncertain. The V gene's germline CDR1 is MNHNY and CDR2 SVGAGI (reference sequence). Trimming stripped 4 bases from V and 13 bases from J, with 16 bases between. The CDR3 consists of 13 residues. CDR3 nucleotides: TGTGCCAGCAGTTTTGCACTCGGCCGGGGACTGTTTTTT. Its protein product is CASSFALGRGLFF.

Only a few counts were recorded for this clonotype. This rearrangement joins TRBV29-1 to TRBJ1-1; 10 nucleotides agree with TRBD1. This CDR3 spans 12 amino acids. Germline CDR1 and CDR2: SQVTM and ANQGSEA. Germline trimming cut 6 bases from V and 8 bases from J; bases unmatched to any gene: 6. The DNA for the CDR3 is TGCAGCGTCGCGGGACAGGGGATCGAAGCTTTCTTT. It codes for CSVAGQGIEAFF.

About this clonotype itself: A junction boundary mismatches the germline segment, possibly from a read error. V usage is TRBV10-3 and J usage is TRBJ1-4; D is unresolved. Germline loops: CDR1 ENHRY, CDR2 SYGVKD. The CDR3 loop spans 13 amino acids. The CDR3 sequence is CAISERTEEKLLF. The CDR3 bases are TGTGCCATCAGTGAAAGGACCGAGGAAAAACTGCTTTTT.

The genes are TRBV12-3 or TRBV12-4 and TRBJ1-1; D gene unclear. V lost 2 bases, J lost 0 bases, and 7 bases lay in between. There are 14 residues in the CDR3. The CDR3 loop reads CASSLITMNTEAFF. Here the CDR3 DNA reads TGTGCCAGCAGTTTAATCACCATGAACACTGAAGCTTTCTTT.

This chain uses TRBV4-2 with TRBJ2-1; the D is unclear. The CDR3 consists of 17 residues. The V gene lost 1 base and the J gene lost 4 bases, with 17 bases spanning the gap. From germline, CDR1 is LGHNA and CDR2 YNFKEQ. CDR3 residues: CASSQGPLRGSYNEQFF. CDR3 coding DNA: TGTGCCAGCAGCCAAGGACCCCTTCGCGGCAGTTACAATGAGCAGTTCTTC.

The chain's CDR3 is CSARGWETQYF. In nucleotides, the CDR3 is TGCAGTGCTAGGGGATGGGAGACCCAGTACTTC. The chain is built from TRBV20-1 and TRBJ2-5; D unresolved. The CDR3 is 11 residues long. Trimming pared 3 bases from V and 5 bases from J, leaving 7 bases between. Per the germline V gene, CDR1 is DFQATT and CDR2 is SNEGSKA (reference sequence).

The chain links TRBV28 to TRBJ1-6; D not resolved. This CDR3 has 18 amino acids. Deletions cut 2 bases from V and 5 bases from J, with 19 bases between. Germline V lookup: CDR1 MDHEN, CDR2 SYDVKM. CDR3 DNA: TGTGCCAGCAGTTTAGCCGGCATTGGCCAGTTAGATAATTCACCCCTCCACTTT. Protein product: CASSLAGIGQLDNSPLHF.

This rearrangement joins TRBV19 to TRBJ1-2; TRBD1 matches at 9 bases. The CDR3 sequence is 12 residues long. V dropped 8 bases and J dropped 8; count of bases not matched to a gene: 6. CDR1 is LNHDA, CDR2 SQIVND, per germline (reference sequence). CDR3 nucleotides: TGTGCCAGTGGGACAGGGATGAACGGCTACACCTTC. It codes for CASGTGMNGYTF.

In this sample, this clonotype turned up once. A read error may explain this, as a much larger clone is one base away. The J gene is TRBJ2-5, the V gene TRBV25-1; D is unresolved. The germline gives CDR1 MGHDK, CDR2 SYGVNS. This CDR3 has 13 residues. V lost 3 bases to trimming and J lost 6 bases, with 11 bases between them. This chain's CDR3 is CASSDSSTKTQYF. The DNA for the CDR3 is TGTGCCAGCAGTGATTCGTCTACGAAGACCCAGTACTTC. The full variable domain, with the rest looked up from reference TRBV25-1 and TRBJ2-5, is EADIYQTPRYLVIGTGKKITLECSQTMGHDKMYWYQQDPGMELHLIHYSYGVNSTEKGDLSSESTVSRIRTEHFPLTLESARPSHTSQYLCASSDSSTKTQYFGPGTRLLVL.

The chain joins TRBV24-1 to TRBJ2-1; a possible D gene is TRBD2 (5 bases). This CDR3 contains 14 residues. From germline, CDR1 is KGHDR and CDR2 SFDVKD. V lost 9 bases and J 6 bases, leaving 17 bases between the germline ends. The CDR3: CATRPAGSRNEQFF. In DNA form, the CDR3 reads TGTGCCACCCGGCCGGCGGGCTCGCGCAATGAGCAGTTCTTC.

The chain carries TRBV11-2 and TRBJ1-6; 7 nucleotides align to TRBD1. The CDR3 totals 15 residues. Losses at the gene ends were 5 bases for V and 13 bases for J; bases not matched to a gene: 14. CDR1 and CDR2 from the germline V gene are SGHAT and FQNNGV. The CDR3 sequence: CASSTRGGRWEPLHF. CDR3 coding DNA: TGTGCCAGCAGCACAAGAGGGGGCCGCTGGGAGCCCCTCCACTTT.

CDR3 sequence (DNA): TGTGCCACCAGCAGAGATTTGGGGTTAGATACGCAGTATTTT. It is translated as CATSRDLGLDTQYF. The chain couples TRBV15 to TRBJ2-3; no clear D gene. V was clipped by 0 bases and J by 5 bases, with 9 bases between them. Germline V gives CDR1 LNHNV, CDR2 YYDKDF (reference sequence). The CDR3 totals 14 residues.

The J gene is TRBJ1-1, the V gene TRBV28, with D perhaps matching TRBD1 (5 bases). The CDR3 is 19 amino acids. Germline-derived CDR1 and CDR2 are MDHEN and SYDVKM. V shed 4 bases and J shed 3 bases, with 27 bases lying between them. CDR3 region: CASSSPRAVGEIRHTEAFF. The CDR3 nucleotides are TGTGCCAGCAGTTCCCCACGGGCGGTGGGGGAGATTAGGCACACTGAAGCTTTCTTT.

This clonotype came up a few times. The gene calls are TRBV7-2 and TRBJ2-3; 14 bases match TRBD2. V was pared by 3 bases and J by 7 bases, with 3 bases of the junction left unmatched. The V gene's germline CDR1 is SGHTA and CDR2 FQGNSA. The CDR3 consists of 15 residues. CDR3 residues: CASSFGTSGRNTQYF. CDR3 DNA: TGTGCCAGCAGCTTTGGGACTAGCGGGAGAAATACGCAGTATTTT.

DNA of the CDR3: TGTGCCATCAGTGAGGTGGGACAAAGTGAGAAACTGTTTTTT. It codes for CAISEVGQSEKLFF. The genes are TRBV10-3 and TRBJ1-4, with D maybe TRBD1 (6 bases). The V end was cut by 2 bases, the J end by 11 bases, with 15 bases between. This CDR3 has 14 residues. Germline V gives CDR1 ENHRY, CDR2 SYGVKD.

This clonotype was counted a few times. The V gene is TRBV19, the J gene TRBJ2-3, with 8 nucleotides matching TRBD1. The ends lost 10 bases at V and 2 bases at J; junction bases unmatched: 8. Germline V lookup: CDR1 LNHDA, CDR2 SQIVND (reference sequence). This CDR3 has 14 amino acids. CDR3 coding DNA: TGTGCCACCGCAGGGGGCAGACCCACAGATACGCAGTATTTT. It translates to CATAGGRPTDTQYF. The full variable domain, its missing parts supplied by reference TRBV19 and TRBJ2-3, is DGGITQSPKYLFRKEGQNVTLSCEQNLNHDAMYWYRQDPGQGLRLIYYSQIVNDFQKGDIAEGYSVSREKKESFPLTVTSAQKNPTAFYLCATAGGRPTDTQYFGPGTRLTVL.

This clonotype was seen a handful of times. The V and J genes are TRBV2 and TRBJ2-3, with D perhaps matching TRBD1 (6 bases). CDR1 SNHLY and CDR2 FYNNEI come from the germline V gene. CDR3 length equals 14 residues. Trimming took off 8 bases at V and 0 bases at J, with 12 bases between the two ends. The CDR3 DNA is TGTGCCAGCCGTTCGGGACAAAGCACAGATACGCAGTATTTT. This sequence encodes CASRSGQSTDTQYF.

The sample holds many counts of this clonotype. The rearrangement uses TRBV30 and TRBJ1-2; TRBD1 aligns across 7 bases. The CDR3 has 13 residues. Germline trimming cut 3 bases from V and 2 bases from J; bases unmatched to any gene: 3. Germline V gene lookup returns CDR1 GTSNPN and CDR2 SVGIG (reference sequence). The CDR3 spells CAWRTGQNYGYTF. The DNA for the CDR3 is TGTGCCTGGAGAACGGGACAGAACTATGGCTACACCTTC.

This clonotype has a handful of counts. The chain has TRBV9 and TRBJ2-7, with D possibly being TRBD2 (7 bases). The germline V and J ends were trimmed by 2 bases and 5 bases, with 11 bases remaining between them. From germline, CDR1 is SGDLS and CDR2 YYNGEE. The CDR3 length is 13 residues. For the CDR3, the DNA is TGTGCCAGCAGCGTTGAGGGGGGGGACGAGCAGTACTTC. Protein: CASSVEGGDEQYF.

V is TRBV4-1 and J is TRBJ1-1; possibly TRBD1 for D (5 bases). The CDR3 covers 16 residues. Germline values: CDR1 MGHRA, CDR2 YSYEKL. V was shortened by 0 bases and J by 1 base, with 12 bases between the two germline ends. The CDR3 sequence is CASSQDPGDENTEAFF. CDR3 DNA sequence: TGCGCCAGCAGCCAAGACCCTGGGGACGAGAACACTGAAGCTTTCTTT.

Regarding this clonotype: Its ends do not fully match the called genes, so a read error is possible. The gene calls are TRBV6-6 and TRBJ1-4; D remains unclear. This CDR3 has 15 residues. In germline, CDR1 is MNHNY, CDR2 SVGAGI (reference sequence). The CDR3 sequence is CASRLIGTTNEKPFF. The CDR3 nucleotides read TGTGCCAGTCGGCTAATAGGAACAACTAATGAAAAACCGTTTTTT.

The V and J genes are TRBV7-9 and TRBJ2-2; D is unclear. Germline CDR1 and CDR2: SEHNR and FQNEAQ (reference sequence). The CDR3 has 14 residues. V lost 8 bases and J 3 bases, leaving 13 bases between the germline ends. The CDR3 loop reads CASQMLVYTGELFF. The CDR3 DNA is TGTGCCAGCCAGATGTTGGTATACACCGGGGAGCTGTTTTTT.